The 14 T cell receptor beta chains listed next were all sequenced from one sample in a study of blood T cell repertoires in COVID-19. Sequencing was performed with immunoSEQ multiplex PCR; in TCRdb, only in-frame clones are kept and a portion is missing. This table holds approximately 70,000 clones, 88% found once. Material: peripheral blood. The receptors were gathered from a human donor in a cohort sampled during active COVID-19.

The genes are TRBV4-3 and TRBJ2-3; 10 positions match TRBD2. The CDR3 length is 18 residues. Germline V gives CDR1 LGHNA, CDR2 YSLEER. J gave up 0 bases and V 1 base, and 7 bases lay outside the gene matches. CDR3 DNA: TGCGCCAGCAGCCAAGTACTAGCGGGGCTATCTAGCACAGATACGCAGTATTTT. Protein: CASSQVLAGLSSTDTQYF.

This chain joins TRBV13 and TRBJ2-7; D possibly corresponds to TRBD2 (5 bases). Germline CDR1 reads PRHDT; CDR2 reads FYEKMQ (reference sequence). This CDR3 has 12 residues. Trimming removed 5 bases at V and 6 bases at J, with 11 bases between. The CDR3 protein is CASSARDGEQYF. CDR3 DNA sequence: TGTGCCAGCAGCGCACGGGATGGCGAGCAGTACTTC.

This chain joins TRBV7-9 and TRBJ2-1; 7 nucleotides agree with TRBD1. Germline V gene sequence: CDR1 SEHNR, CDR2 FQNEAQ (reference sequence). Trimming at V came to 7 bases and at J to 5 bases, leaving 8 bases not matched to a gene. The CDR3 contains 14 residues. In DNA, the CDR3 is TGTGCCAGCACCTTGAAAGGGACAGACAATGAGCAGTTCTTC. Translated: CASTLKGTDNEQFF.

The chain uses TRBV7-2 and TRBJ2-6; D perhaps matches TRBD1 (6 bases). V lost 5 bases and J lost 1, with 18 bases in between. Per germline, CDR1 SGHTA and CDR2 FQGNSA. The CDR3 runs to 18 residues. CDR3 DNA sequence: TGTGCCAGCAGCCCCAGGGACAACTCCCCGTCTGGGGCCAACGTCCTGACTTTC. This translates into CASSPRDNSPSGANVLTF.

The chain recombines TRBV5-1 with TRBJ1-6; 8 bases are shared with TRBD1. This CDR3 is 15 amino acids long. The ends lost 0 bases at V and 10 bases at J; junction bases unmatched: 6. Per the germline V gene, CDR1 is SGHRS and CDR2 is YFSETQ. CDR3 DNA: TGCGCCAGCAGCTTGGGACAGGGGAAGTACTCACCCCTCCACTTT. Translated: CASSLGQGKYSPLHF.

The CDR3 here is CASSSLPGQGDYTGELFF. Written as DNA, the CDR3 is TGTGCCAGCAGCTCCCTCCCGGGACAGGGCGACTACACCGGGGAGCTGTTTTTT. The chain links TRBV7-2 to TRBJ2-2, with TRBD1 identical over 9 bases. This CDR3 is built from 18 residues. Looked up from germline, CDR1 is SGHTA and CDR2 is FQGNSA. The J segment lost 3 bases and the V segment lost 4 bases, leaving 12 bases of the junction unmatched.

The chain joins TRBV15 to TRBJ1-5, with D unresolved. The V and J ends lost 4 bases and 4 bases respectively, with 20 bases between them. Germline lookup yields CDR1 LNHNV and CDR2 YYDKDF (reference sequence). The CDR3 extends over 17 amino acids. The CDR3 DNA reads TGTGCCACCAGCACCCTTTACAGCTACATCTTTAATCAGCCCCAGCATTTT. This sequence encodes CATSTLYSYIFNQPQHF.

V and J are TRBV27 and TRBJ2-3; 7 bases agree with TRBD1. The junction had 2 bases not matched to a gene; V was cut back by 6 bases and J by 5 bases. The CDR3 contains 12 residues. The germline CDR1 and CDR2 sequences are MNHEY and SMNVEV (reference sequence). This CDR3 is CASRRGQDTQYF. DNA of the CDR3: TGTGCCAGCAGAAGGGGGCAAGATACGCAGTATTTT.

This chain connects TRBV2 to TRBJ2-7; possibly TRBD1 for D (6 bases). There are 12 residues in the CDR3. V lost 10 bases and J lost 3, with 13 bases in between. Germline V lookup: CDR1 SNHLY, CDR2 FYNNEI. The CDR3 DNA reads as TGTGCCACCGGTGGGACAATCTACGAGCAGTACTTC. The encoded protein is CATGGTIYEQYF.

This clone has just one count. The chain has TRBV6-5 and TRBJ2-7; 7 bases are a match to TRBD1. Germline CDR1 MNHEY, CDR2 SVGAGI. This CDR3 is built from 12 residues. The junction had 2 bases not matched to a gene; V was cut back by 6 bases and J by 3 bases. The CDR3 is CASRTGNYEQYF. DNA of the CDR3: TGTGCCAGCAGGACAGGGAACTACGAGCAGTACTTC.

The rearrangement uses TRBV5-5 and TRBJ1-1; D not resolved. V was trimmed by 0 bases and J by 0 bases, leaving 15 bases between them. Per germline, CDR1 SGHKS and CDR2 YYEKEE (reference sequence). The CDR3 has 17 residues. The CDR3 sequence: CASSLVGGELLNTEAFF. The CDR3 nucleotides are TGTGCCAGCAGCTTGGTGGGCGGGGAACTGCTGAACACTGAAGCTTTCTTT.

The CDR3 loop reads CASSPDRVRTGELFF. For the CDR3, the DNA is TGTGCCAGCAGCCCGGACAGGGTTCGCACCGGGGAGCTGTTTTTT. The chain joins TRBV3-1 (or the pseudogene TRBV3-2) to TRBJ2-2, with 8 nucleotides matching TRBD1. With 4 bases clipped from V and 4 bases from J, the junction kept 5 bases outside the gene matches. Germline loops: CDR1 LGHDT, CDR2 YNNKEL (reference sequence). The CDR3 sequence is 15 residues long.

The CDR3 DNA sequence: TGTGCCAGCAGCCTGGGGGGGACAATCTCCTACGAGCAGTACTTC. It encodes CASSLGGTISYEQYF. V and J are TRBV3-1 (or the pseudogene TRBV3-2) and TRBJ2-7; a possible D gene is TRBD2 (7 bases). CDR1 is LGHDT, CDR2 YNNKEL, per germline (reference sequence). The CDR3 length is 15 residues. Trimming left V 4 bases short and J 0 bases short, with 13 bases between.

The V call is TRBV3-1 (or the pseudogene TRBV3-2), the J call TRBJ2-7; TRBD1 aligns across 8 bases. Losses at the gene ends were 0 bases for V and 5 bases for J; bases not matched to a gene: 3. CDR3 length: 14 residues. Germline lookup yields CDR1 LGHDT and CDR2 YNNKEL (reference sequence). CDR3: CASSQDLDRDEQYF. CDR3 in DNA: TGTGCCAGCAGCCAAGATCTGGACAGGGACGAGCAGTACTTC.